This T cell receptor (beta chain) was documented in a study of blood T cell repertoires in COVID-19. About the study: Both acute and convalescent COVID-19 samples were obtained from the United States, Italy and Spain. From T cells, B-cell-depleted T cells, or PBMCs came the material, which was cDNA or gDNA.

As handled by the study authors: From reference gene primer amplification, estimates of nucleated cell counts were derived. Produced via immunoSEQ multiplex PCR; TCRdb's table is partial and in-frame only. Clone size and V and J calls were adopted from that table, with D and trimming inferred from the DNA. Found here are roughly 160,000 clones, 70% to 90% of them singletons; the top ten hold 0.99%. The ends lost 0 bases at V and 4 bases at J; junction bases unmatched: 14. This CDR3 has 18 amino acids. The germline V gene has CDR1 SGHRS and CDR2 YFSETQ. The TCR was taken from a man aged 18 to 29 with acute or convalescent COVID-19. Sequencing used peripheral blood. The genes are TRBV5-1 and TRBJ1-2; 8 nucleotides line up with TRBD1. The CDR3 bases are TGCGCCAGCAGCTTGGCTGCAAGACAGGGGAGAAGGGGCTATGGCTACACCTTC. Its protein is CASSLAARQGRRGYGYTF.